The 5 T cell receptor beta chains in this list originate from one sample, sequenced in a study of cytomegalovirus exposure and HLA in healthy donors. The primer mix had 60 Vbeta and 13 Jbeta primers. The assay was immunoSEQ multiplex PCR, and TCRdb's table has in-frame clones only and misses some. The sample has 70,000 to 95,000 clones; 80% are singletons. Sequencing input: PBMCs. These receptors were collected from a male donor in good health and CMV-seronegative.

V usage is TRBV27 and J usage is TRBJ2-7; 10 nucleotides line up with TRBD1. Germline V lookup: CDR1 MNHEY, CDR2 SMNVEV (reference sequence). The CDR3 runs 14 residues. V was pared by 6 bases and J by 6 bases, with 8 bases of the junction left unmatched. The CDR3 spells CASRDGTGDREQYF. The CDR3 region has the DNA TGTGCCAGCAGGGACGGGACAGGGGACCGCGAGCAGTACTTC.

The chain has TRBV6-1 and TRBJ2-5, with D possibly matching TRBD1 (6 bases). The germline V and J ends were trimmed by 6 bases and 5 bases, with 19 bases remaining between them. Germline V lookup: CDR1 MNHNS, CDR2 SASEGT. The CDR3 runs to 15 residues. CDR3 amino acids: CASSIDRPTAETQYF. The CDR3 DNA sequence: TGTGCCAGCAGCATCGACAGGCCCACAGCGGAGACCCAGTACTTC.

This chain joins TRBV7-9 and TRBJ2-7; possibly TRBD2 for D (7 bases). V lost 1 base to trimming and J lost 2 bases, with 9 bases between them. This CDR3 spans 14 amino acids. Germline V gene data show CDR1 as SEHNR and CDR2 as FQNEAQ (reference sequence). Written as DNA, the CDR3 is TGTGCCAGCAGCTTAGTAGGGGGGGCCTACGAGCAGTACTTC. Its protein is CASSLVGGAYEQYF. Based on the CDR3 plus reference TRBV7-9 and TRBJ2-7, the full variable domain is DTGVSQNPRHKITKRGQNVTFRCDPISEHNRLYWYRQTLGQGPEFLTYFQNEAQLEKSRLLSDRFSAERPKGSFSTLEIQRTEQGDSAMYLCASSLVGGAYEQYFGPGTRLTVT.

This sequence joins TRBV25-1 and TRBJ2-1, with TRBD2 matching 12 bases. Germline-derived CDR1 and CDR2 are MGHDK and SYGVNS. V lost 4 bases to trimming and J lost 7 bases; unmatched junction nucleotides: 8. The CDR3 loop spans 16 amino acids. Here the CDR3 DNA reads TGTGCCAGCAGTGGCGGGGCTAGCGGGGGGGCGAATGAGCAGTTCTTC. Its protein product is CASSGGASGGANEQFF. The full variable domain, in which reference TRBV25-1 and TRBJ2-1 provide the parts outside the CDR3, is EADIYQTPRYLVIGTGKKITLECSQTMGHDKMYWYQQDPGMELHLIHYSYGVNSTEKGDLSSESTVSRIRTEHFPLTLESARPSHTSQYLCASSGGASGGANEQFFGPGTRLTVL.

V is TRBV7-9 and J is TRBJ2-7; possibly TRBD2 for D (5 bases). This CDR3 region has 14 residues. From germline, CDR1 is SEHNR and CDR2 FQNEAQ (reference sequence). V was clipped by 3 bases and J by 5 bases, with 14 bases between them. The CDR3 DNA is TGTGCCAGCAGCTTCGGGATGGGTTTCGACGAGCAGTACTTC. Its protein product is CASSFGMGFDEQYF.